This T cell receptor beta chain was sequenced for a study of blood T cell repertoires in COVID-19. Study context: COVID-19 samples collected from the United States, Italy and Spain covered acute and convalescent phases.

Original handling: Counts of nucleated cells, estimated from reference gene primer amplification, were obtained. Repertoires were generated with immunoSEQ multiplex PCR, while TCRdb's copy carries only in-frame clones and drops some. Clonal size and the V and J genes are those of that table, whereas D and trimming came from the DNA. The table records approximately 210,000 clones, 82% of them present only once. This sequence originates from a middle-aged woman with acute or convalescent COVID-19. Sequenced input: peripheral blood.

CDR3 sequence reads: CASSLDLLAGARNEQFF. DNA for the CDR3: TGTGCCAGCAGCTTAGATCTACTAGCGGGAGCTCGGAATGAGCAGTTCTTC. J is TRBJ2-1 and V is TRBV7-8, with 11 bases fitting TRBD2. CDR1 and CDR2 (germline): SGHVS, FQNEAQ. The CDR3 covers 17 residues. V was clipped by 1 base and J by 7 bases; unmatched bases: 9.